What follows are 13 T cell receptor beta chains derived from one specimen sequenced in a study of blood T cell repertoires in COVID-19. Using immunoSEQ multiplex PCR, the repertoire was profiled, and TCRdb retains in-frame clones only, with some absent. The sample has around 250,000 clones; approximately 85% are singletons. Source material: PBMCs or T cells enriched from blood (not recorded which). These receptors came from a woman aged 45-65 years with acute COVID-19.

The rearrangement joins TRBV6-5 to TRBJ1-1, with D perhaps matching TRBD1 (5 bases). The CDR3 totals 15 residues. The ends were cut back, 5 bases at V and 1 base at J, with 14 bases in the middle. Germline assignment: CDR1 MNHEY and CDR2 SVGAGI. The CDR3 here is CASSKYADRNTEAFF. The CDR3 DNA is TGTGCCAGCAGTAAATACGCTGACAGGAACACTGAAGCTTTCTTT.

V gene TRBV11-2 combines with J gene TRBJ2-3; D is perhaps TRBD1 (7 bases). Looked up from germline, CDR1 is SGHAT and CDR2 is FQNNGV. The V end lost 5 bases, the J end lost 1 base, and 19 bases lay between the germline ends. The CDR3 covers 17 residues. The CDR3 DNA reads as TGTGCCAGCAGCCCTCCAGGGGGGCGCGATGGCACAGATACGCAGTATTTT. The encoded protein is CASSPPGGRDGTDTQYF.

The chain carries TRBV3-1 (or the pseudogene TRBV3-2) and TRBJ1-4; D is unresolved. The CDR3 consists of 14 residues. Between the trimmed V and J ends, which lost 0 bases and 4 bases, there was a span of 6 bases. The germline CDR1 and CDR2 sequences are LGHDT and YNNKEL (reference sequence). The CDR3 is CASSQDGGNEKLFF. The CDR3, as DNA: TGTGCCAGCAGCCAAGACGGCGGTAATGAAAAACTGTTTTTT.

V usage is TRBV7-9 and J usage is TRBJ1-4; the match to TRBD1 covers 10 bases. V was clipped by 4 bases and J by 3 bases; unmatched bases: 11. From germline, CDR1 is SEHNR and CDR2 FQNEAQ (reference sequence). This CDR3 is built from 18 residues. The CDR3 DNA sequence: TGTGCCAGCAGCTCGGGACAGGGGATAGACAATTCTAATGAAAAACTGTTTTTT. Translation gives CASSSGQGIDNSNEKLFF.

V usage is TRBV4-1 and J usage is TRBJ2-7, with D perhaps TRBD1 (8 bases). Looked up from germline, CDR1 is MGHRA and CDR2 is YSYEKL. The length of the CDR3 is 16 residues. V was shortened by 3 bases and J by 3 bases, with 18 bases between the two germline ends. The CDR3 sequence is CASSQSTGGGLYEQYF. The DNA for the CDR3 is TGCGCCAGCAGCCAGAGCACAGGGGGGGGCCTCTACGAGCAGTACTTC.

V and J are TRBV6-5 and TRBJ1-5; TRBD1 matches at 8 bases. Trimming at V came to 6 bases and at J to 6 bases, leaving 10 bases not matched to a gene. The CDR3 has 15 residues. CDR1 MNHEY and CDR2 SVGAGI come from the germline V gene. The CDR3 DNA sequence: TGTGCCAGCAGCACAATCAGGGGGCCGGGTCAGCCCCAGCATTTT. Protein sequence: CASSTIRGPGQPQHF.

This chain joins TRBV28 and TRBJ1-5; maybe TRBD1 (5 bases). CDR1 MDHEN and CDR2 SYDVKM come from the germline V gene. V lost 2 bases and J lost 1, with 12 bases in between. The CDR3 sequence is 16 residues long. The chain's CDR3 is CASSLGGGGSNQPQHF. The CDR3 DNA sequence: TGTGCCAGCAGTTTAGGTGGGGGAGGCAGCAATCAGCCCCAGCATTTT.

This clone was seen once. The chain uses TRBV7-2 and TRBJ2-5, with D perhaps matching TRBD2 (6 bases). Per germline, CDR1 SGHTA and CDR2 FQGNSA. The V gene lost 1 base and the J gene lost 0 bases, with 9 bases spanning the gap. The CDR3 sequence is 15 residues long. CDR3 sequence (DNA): TGTGCCAGCAGCTTAGGGAGCGGGTACCAAGAGACCCAGTACTTC. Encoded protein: CASSLGSGYQETQYF.

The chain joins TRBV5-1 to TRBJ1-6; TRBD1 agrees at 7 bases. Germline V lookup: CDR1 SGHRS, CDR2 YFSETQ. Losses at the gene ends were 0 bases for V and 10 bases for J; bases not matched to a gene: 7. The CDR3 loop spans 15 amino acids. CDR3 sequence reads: CASSLEWGRGSPLHF. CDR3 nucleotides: TGCGCCAGCAGCTTGGAGTGGGGCAGGGGGTCACCCCTCCACTTT.

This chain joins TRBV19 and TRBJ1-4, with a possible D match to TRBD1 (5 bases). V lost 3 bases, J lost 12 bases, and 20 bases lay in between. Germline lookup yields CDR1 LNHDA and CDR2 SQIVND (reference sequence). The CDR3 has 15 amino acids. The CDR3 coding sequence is TGTGCCAGTAGTATTCTCCGACAGCGAGTGTCCGAACTGTTTTTT. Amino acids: CASSILRQRVSELFF.

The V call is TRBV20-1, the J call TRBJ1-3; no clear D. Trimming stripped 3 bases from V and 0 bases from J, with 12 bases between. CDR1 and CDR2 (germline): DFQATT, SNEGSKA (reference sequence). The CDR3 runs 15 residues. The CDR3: CSASPGSDSGNTIYF. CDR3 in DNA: TGCAGTGCTAGTCCCGGGTCCGACTCTGGAAACACCATATATTTT.

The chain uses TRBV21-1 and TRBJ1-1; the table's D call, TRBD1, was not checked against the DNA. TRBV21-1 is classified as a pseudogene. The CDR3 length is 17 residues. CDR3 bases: TGTGCCAGCAGTTTTCTCGAAAACAGGGGCGGTAACACTGAAGCTTTCTTT. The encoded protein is CASSFLENRGGNTEAFF.

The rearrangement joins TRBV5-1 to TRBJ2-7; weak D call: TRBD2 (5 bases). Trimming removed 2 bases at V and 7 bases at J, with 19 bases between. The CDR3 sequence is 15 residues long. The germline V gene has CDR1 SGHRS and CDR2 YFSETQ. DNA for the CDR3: TGCGCCAGCAGCTTATCCAGCGGCAACCGACGAGAGCAGTACTTC. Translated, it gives CASSLSSGNRREQYF.